A single sample gave rise to the 29 T cell receptor beta chains below, sequenced in a study of T cells in Graves' hyperthyroidism and ophthalmopathy. TCR beta CDR3 regions were amplified from RNA. Initially, a first-round RT-PCR of the TCR CDR3 employed the HTBI primer set. TCRdb used MiXCR to reprocess the multiplex PCR reads, holding one entry per CDR3 protein. This table holds a few hundred thousand distinct CDR3 sequences, around an eighth found once. Material for sequencing was blood. The source of these receptors is a woman aged 18 to 35 with Graves' hyperthyroidism.

CDR3 nucleotides: TGTGCCAGCAGTGGGACTGACCCCTACGAGCAGTACTTC. It is translated as CASSGTDPYEQYF. This chain uses TRBV2 with TRBJ2-7; a possible D gene is TRBD2 (5 bases). Germline values: CDR1 SNHLY, CDR2 FYNNEI. The CDR3 totals 13 residues. V was trimmed by 4 bases and J by 2 bases, leaving 9 bases between them.

This clonotype occurred many times. The chain is built from TRBV12-3 or TRBV12-4 and TRBJ2-3, with TRBD2 matching 9 bases. This CDR3 is built from 14 residues. After removal of 7 bases from V and 2 bases from J, the junction contained 4 bases not matched to a gene. For the CDR3, the DNA is TGTGCCAGCATCCCTAGCGGGGTCACAGATACGCAGTATTTT. This translates into CASIPSGVTDTQYF.

The chain recombines TRBV5-1 with TRBJ2-7; 7 bases are a match to TRBD1. CDR3 length: 15 residues. Germline CDR1 SGHRS, CDR2 YFSETQ. Unmatched junction bases numbered 6, after V lost 3 bases and J lost 0 bases. The CDR3 reads CASSSSGTVSYEQYF. Here the CDR3 DNA reads TGCGCCAGCAGCTCCTCCGGGACAGTCTCCTACGAGCAGTACTTC.

This clonotype was counted many times. V usage is TRBV10-3 and J usage is TRBJ2-1; 10 bases are shared with TRBD2. Germline loops: CDR1 ENHRY, CDR2 SYGVKD. Trimming took 9 bases from V and 8 from J; bases not matched to a gene: 7. CDR3 length: 13 residues. The CDR3 region has the DNA TGTGCCATGCGAGCGGGAGGGTACCATGAGCAGTTCTTC. Its protein product is CAMRAGGYHEQFF.

This clonotype was detected many times. The V and J genes are TRBV7-9 and TRBJ2-7; no firm D call. CDR1 is SEHNR and CDR2 is FQNEAQ in the germline V gene (reference sequence). Trimming cost V 4 bases and J 4 bases, with 2 bases left between them. This CDR3 is 10 amino acids long. The CDR3 DNA is TGTGCCAGCAGCTATTACGAGCAGTACGTC. It specifies CASSYYEQYV.

In this sample, this clonotype turned up many times. The genes are TRBV10-3 and TRBJ1-2, with D unresolved. This CDR3 is built from 14 residues. CDR1 is ENHRY and CDR2 is SYGVKD in the germline V gene. Trimming took off 0 bases at V and 5 bases at J, with 10 bases between the two ends. DNA for the CDR3: TGTGCCATCAGTGAGTCCGGACTGCGTTATGGCTACACCTTC. Residues: CAISESGLRYGYTF.

In its sample, this clonotype was seen many times. The chain joins TRBV7-8 to TRBJ2-7, with D possibly being TRBD1 (5 bases). The CDR3 contains 12 residues. Germline V CDR1 and CDR2: SGHVS, FQNEAQ. Trimming removed 4 bases at V and 2 bases at J, with 6 bases between. Here the CDR3 reads CASSSDTYEQYF. The CDR3 DNA follows: TGTGCCAGCAGCTCGGACACCTACGAGCAGTACTTC.

This chain joins TRBV20-1 and TRBJ1-6; D call uncertain. The V and J ends lost 6 bases and 10 bases respectively, with 19 bases between them. The germline CDR1 and CDR2 sequences are DFQATT and SNEGSKA (reference sequence). The CDR3 has 14 amino acids. Here the CDR3 DNA reads TGCAGTGCCAGATTTGGTCCCCCGGGATCACCCCTCCACTTT. Translated: CSARFGPPGSPLHF.

This clonotype turned up a few times. This chain connects TRBV7-2 to TRBJ1-1; a possible D gene is TRBD1 (5 bases). Germline lookup yields CDR1 SGHTA and CDR2 FQGNSA. V was clipped by 1 base and J by 3 bases, with 12 bases between them. The CDR3 loop spans 15 amino acids. CDR3 nucleotide sequence: TGTGCCAGCAGCTTAGTGACAGAAGCATACACTGAAGCTTTCTTT. Its protein is CASSLVTEAYTEAFF. Supplemented by reference TRBV7-2 and TRBJ1-1, the full variable domain reads GAGVSQSPSNKVTEKGKDVELRCDPISGHTALYWYRQSLGQGLEFLIYFQGNSAPDKSGLPSDRFSAERTGGSVSTLTIQRTQQEDSAVYLCASSLVTEAYTEAFFGQGTRLTVV.

This clonotype was seen ten or more times. The V call is TRBV6-1, the J call TRBJ2-2; possibly TRBD2 for D (5 bases). The germline CDR1 and CDR2 sequences are MNHNS and SASEGT. Trimming removed 6 bases from V and 7 bases from J, with 9 bases in between. CDR3 length: 12 residues. The CDR3 region has the DNA TGTGCCAGCAGGAGGGATGGCGGGGAGCTGTTTTTT. Translated, it gives CASRRDGGELFF.

The J gene is TRBJ1-2, the V gene TRBV7-9, with TRBD1 as a possible D gene (6 bases). Germline assignment: CDR1 SEHNR and CDR2 FQNEAQ (reference sequence). The ends were cut back, 4 bases at V and 1 base at J, with 13 bases in the middle. CDR3 size: 15 residues. The CDR3 DNA reads as TGTGCCAGCAGCTCACACGGACAGCGTAACTATGGCTACACCTTC. Encoded protein: CASSSHGQRNYGYTF.

This clonotype has ten or more counts. The chain joins TRBV10-2 to TRBJ1-6; D is unclear. CDR1 and CDR2 from the germline V gene are WSHSY and SAAADI. V was shortened by 6 bases and J by 5 bases, with 8 bases between the two germline ends. The CDR3 runs 13 residues. Written as DNA, the CDR3 is TGCGCCAGCAGGCCAGAGAATAATTCACCCCTCCACTTT. It is translated as CASRPENNSPLHF.

This clonotype has at least ten counts. The chain employs TRBV20-1 and TRBJ2-1; TRBD2 is a possible D gene (5 bases). The J call is doubtful: the DNA matches TRBJ2-7 better. Per germline, CDR1 DFQATT and CDR2 SNEGSKA (reference sequence). The CDR3 extends over 13 amino acids. CDR3: CSARATPRDEQYV. For the CDR3, the DNA is TGCAGTGCTAGAGCAACTCCCCGGGATGAGCAGTACGTC.

This clonotype was detected ten times or more. The genes are TRBV7-8 and TRBJ1-1; unclear D gene. Trimming left V 0 bases short and J 0 bases short, with 11 bases between. Germline V gene lookup returns CDR1 SGHVS and CDR2 FQNEAQ. The CDR3 length is 16 residues. The CDR3, as DNA: TGTGCCAGCAGCTTAGCGGCAGGCAACATGAACACTGAAGCTTTCTTT. Its translation: CASSLAAGNMNTEAFF.

J is TRBJ1-5 and V is TRBV12-3 or TRBV12-4, with 9 bases that match TRBD1. The CDR3 spans 14 residues. J gave up 5 bases and V 7 bases, and 6 bases lay outside the gene matches. CDR3 sequence (DNA): TGTGCCAGCACCGTACAGGGGGCGGATCAGCCCCAGCATTTT. Translated: CASTVQGADQPQHF.

This clonotype was counted at least ten times. The chain employs TRBV7-9 and TRBJ1-4, with D perhaps matching TRBD1 (6 bases). V gave up 5 bases and J gave up 5 bases, with 15 bases separating them. There are 15 residues in the CDR3. Germline loops: CDR1 SEHNR, CDR2 FQNEAQ (reference sequence). CDR3 DNA sequence: TGTGCCAGCAGCCTGTTACAGGGACAAAATGAAAAACTGTTTTTT. It specifies CASSLLQGQNEKLFF.

This clonotype was recorded many times. This rearrangement joins TRBV5-1 to TRBJ2-2; 11 bases match TRBD2. From germline, CDR1 is SGHRS and CDR2 YFSETQ. The V segment lost 3 bases and the J segment 1 base; nucleotides outside the gene matches: 2. This CDR3 contains 16 residues. CDR3: CASSSGTSGNTGELFF. The CDR3 DNA reads as TGCGCCAGCAGCTCCGGGACTAGCGGGAACACCGGGGAGCTGTTTTTT.

This clonotype has a count of ten or more. The chain couples TRBV30 to TRBJ1-1; maybe TRBD1 (5 bases). The CDR3 consists of 14 residues. The germline gives CDR1 GTSNPN, CDR2 SVGIG (reference sequence). V was trimmed by 0 bases and J by 3 bases, leaving 11 bases between them. DNA for the CDR3: TGTGCCTGGAGTGTAACGGGGGGATACACTGAAGCTTTCTTT. It encodes CAWSVTGGYTEAFF.

This clonotype was seen a handful of times. This chain connects TRBV4-1 to TRBJ2-7; 10 bases match TRBD1. Germline V CDR1 and CDR2: MGHRA, YSYEKL. V was clipped by 5 bases and J by 2 bases; unmatched bases: 6. The CDR3 spans 15 residues. The CDR3 DNA sequence: TGCGCCAGCAGCAGAAGACAGGGGGCCCCCTACGAGCAGTACTTC. Translation gives CASSRRQGAPYEQYF.

For this clonotype: A much more abundant neighbour one base away suggests this may be a read error. The J gene is TRBJ2-3, the V gene TRBV6-1; 8 bases are shared with TRBD1. The CDR3 sequence is 14 residues long. Germline assignment: CDR1 MNHNS and CDR2 SASEGT. The CDR3 nucleotides are TGTGCCGGCAGTCGCACAGGGGGTACAGATACGCAGTATTTT. The encoded protein is CAGSRTGGTDTQYF.

This clonotype was picked up many times. This chain uses TRBV19 with TRBJ1-5; D not certain. This CDR3 is 15 amino acids long. With 7 bases removed from V and 3 bases from J, the gap between germline ends came to 16 bases. The germline V gene has CDR1 LNHDA and CDR2 SQIVND (reference sequence). The CDR3 spells CASTMGWVNNQPQHF. The DNA for the CDR3 is TGTGCCAGTACTATGGGCTGGGTAAACAATCAGCCCCAGCATTTT. Supplemented by reference TRBV19 and TRBJ1-5, the full variable domain reads DGGITQSPKYLFRKEGQNVTLSCEQNLNHDAMYWYRQDPGQGLRLIYYSQIVNDFQKGDIAEGYSVSREKKESFPLTVTSAQKNPTAFYLCASTMGWVNNQPQHFGDGTRLSIL.

Ten or more counts support this clonotype. The rearrangement joins TRBV3-1 to TRBJ2-1, with TRBD2 identical over 8 bases. Germline-derived CDR1 and CDR2 are LGHDT and YNNKEL (reference sequence). CDR3 length: 15 residues. With V trimmed by 6 bases and J by 1 base, 5 bases remained unmatched. The CDR3 DNA is TGTGCCAGCAGACGTAGCGGGAAGTCCTACAATGAGCAGTTCTTC. It encodes CASRRSGKSYNEQFF.

This clonotype was detected only a few times. V and J are TRBV5-6 and TRBJ2-5; D unresolved. This CDR3 spans 14 amino acids. V shed 2 bases and J shed 3 bases, with 11 bases lying between them. Germline values: CDR1 SGHDT, CDR2 YYEEEE. The CDR3 protein is CASSLSNWEETQYF. For the CDR3, the DNA is TGTGCCAGCAGCTTAAGTAACTGGGAAGAGACCCAGTACTTC.

This clonotype occurred many times. The V and J genes are TRBV12-5 and TRBJ2-1; possibly TRBD1 or TRBD2 for D (5 bases each). The length of the CDR3 is 15 residues. The V end was cut by 1 base, the J end by 4 bases, with 11 bases between. CDR1 is LGHNT and CDR2 is FRNRAP in the germline V gene. The CDR3 DNA follows: TGTGCTAGTGGTTTGGCCGGGACGGCATACAATGAGCAGTTCTTC. Translation gives CASGLAGTAYNEQFF.

This chain connects TRBV19 to TRBJ1-4; D gene uncertain. The CDR3 sequence is 15 residues long. Trimming shortened V by 3 bases and J by 7 bases, and 15 bases separated the two germline ends. Germline CDR1 is LNHDA and CDR2 is SQIVND (reference sequence). The CDR3 spells CASSMTGGQSEKLFF. The CDR3 region has the DNA TGTGCCAGTAGTATGACGGGAGGTCAGAGTGAAAAACTGTTTTTT. Looking up the rest from reference TRBV19 and TRBJ1-4 gives the full variable domain: DGGITQSPKYLFRKEGQNVTLSCEQNLNHDAMYWYRQDPGQGLRLIYYSQIVNDFQKGDIAEGYSVSREKKESFPLTVTSAQKNPTAFYLCASSMTGGQSEKLFFGSGTQLSVL.

J is TRBJ2-3 and V is TRBV6-1; 7 bases match TRBD2. CDR1 is MNHNS, CDR2 SASEGT, per germline. CDR3 length: 14 amino acids. Trimming at V came to 7 bases and at J to 2 bases, leaving 6 bases not matched to a gene. The CDR3 DNA sequence: TGTGCCAGCACCCTCGAGCGGGACACAGATACGCAGTATTTT. This encodes CASTLERDTDTQYF.

This clonotype was found many times. This chain links TRBV2 with TRBJ1-1; 7 nucleotides line up with TRBD1. From germline, CDR1 is SNHLY and CDR2 FYNNEI. There are 15 residues in the CDR3. V was clipped by 0 bases and J by 3 bases; unmatched bases: 4. CDR3 sequence: CASSEAPGTDTEAFF. DNA of the CDR3: TGTGCCAGCAGTGAAGCGCCCGGGACAGACACTGAAGCTTTCTTT.

This clonotype has ten or more counts. The chain combines TRBV2 with TRBJ1-2, with D tentatively TRBD1 (6 bases). Germline CDR1 SNHLY, CDR2 FYNNEI. The CDR3 extends over 15 amino acids. CDR3 sequence: CAALGAAQGVGGYTF. In DNA form, the CDR3 reads TGTGCTGCCCTAGGAGCGGCACAGGGTGTTGGTGGCTACACCTTC. Using reference TRBV2 and TRBJ1-2 for the parts outside the CDR3, the full variable domain is EPEVTQTPSHQVTQMGQEVILRCVPISNHLYFYWYRQILGQKVEFLVSFYNNEISEKSEIFDDQFSVERPDGSNFTLKIRSTKLEDSAMYFCAALGAAQGVGGYTFGSGTRLTVV.

This clonotype was observed at least ten times. The J gene is TRBJ1-2, the V gene TRBV11-2, with D hard to call. V was pared by 6 bases and J by 2 bases, with 7 bases between. Germline-derived CDR1 and CDR2 are SGHAT and FQNNGV. CDR3 length: 12 amino acids. CDR3 nucleotides: TGTGCCAGCAGTCGCTCCAACTATGGCTACACCTTC. Amino acids: CASSRSNYGYTF.